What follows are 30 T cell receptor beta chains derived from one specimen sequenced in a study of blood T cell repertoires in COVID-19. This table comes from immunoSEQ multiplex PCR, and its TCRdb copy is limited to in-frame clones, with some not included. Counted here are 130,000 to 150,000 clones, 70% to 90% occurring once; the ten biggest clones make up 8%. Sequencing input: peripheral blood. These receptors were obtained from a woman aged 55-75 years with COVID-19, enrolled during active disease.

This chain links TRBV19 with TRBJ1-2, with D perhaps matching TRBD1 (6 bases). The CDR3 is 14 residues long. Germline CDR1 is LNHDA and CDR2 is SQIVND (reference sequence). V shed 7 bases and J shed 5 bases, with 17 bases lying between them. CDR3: CASTGADSQYGYTF. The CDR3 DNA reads TGTGCCAGTACAGGGGCTGATTCCCAATATGGCTACACCTTC.

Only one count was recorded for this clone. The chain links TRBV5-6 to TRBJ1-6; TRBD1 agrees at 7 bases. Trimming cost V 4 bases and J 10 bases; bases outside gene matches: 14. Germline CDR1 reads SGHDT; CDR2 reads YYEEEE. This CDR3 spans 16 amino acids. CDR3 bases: TGTGCCAGCAGCCCCATGCAGGGGGTCCGCTACTCACCCCTCCACTTT. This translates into CASSPMQGVRYSPLHF.

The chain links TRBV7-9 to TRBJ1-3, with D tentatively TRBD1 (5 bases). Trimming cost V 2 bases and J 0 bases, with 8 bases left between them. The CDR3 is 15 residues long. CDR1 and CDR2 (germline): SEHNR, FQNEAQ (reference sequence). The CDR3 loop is CASSLRGISGNTIYF. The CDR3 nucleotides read TGTGCCAGCAGCTTACGGGGGATCTCTGGAAACACCATATATTTT.

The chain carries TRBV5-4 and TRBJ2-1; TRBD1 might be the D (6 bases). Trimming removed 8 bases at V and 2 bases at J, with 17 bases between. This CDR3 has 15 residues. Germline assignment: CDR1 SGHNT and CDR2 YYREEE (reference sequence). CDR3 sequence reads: CASEPDSGTYNEQFF. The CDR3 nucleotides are TGTGCCAGTGAACCGGACAGTGGCACCTACAATGAGCAGTTCTTC.

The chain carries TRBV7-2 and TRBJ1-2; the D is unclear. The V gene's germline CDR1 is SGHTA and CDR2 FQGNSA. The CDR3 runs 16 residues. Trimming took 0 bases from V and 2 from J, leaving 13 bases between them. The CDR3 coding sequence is TGTGCCAGCAGCTTAGCCGGCGGAATGATCAACTATGGCTACACCTTC. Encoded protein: CASSLAGGMINYGYTF. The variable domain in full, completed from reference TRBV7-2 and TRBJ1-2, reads GAGVSQSPSNKVTEKGKDVELRCDPISGHTALYWYRQSLGQGLEFLIYFQGNSAPDKSGLPSDRFSAERTGGSVSTLTIQRTQQEDSAVYLCASSLAGGMINYGYTFGSGTRLTVV.

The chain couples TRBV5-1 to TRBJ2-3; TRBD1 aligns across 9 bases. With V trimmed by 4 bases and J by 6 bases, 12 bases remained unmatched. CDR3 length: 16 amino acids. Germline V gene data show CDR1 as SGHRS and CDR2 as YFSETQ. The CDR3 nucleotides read TGCGCCAGCAGCCTTGGCGGGACAGGGAAGAGGGATACGCAGTATTTT. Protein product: CASSLGGTGKRDTQYF.

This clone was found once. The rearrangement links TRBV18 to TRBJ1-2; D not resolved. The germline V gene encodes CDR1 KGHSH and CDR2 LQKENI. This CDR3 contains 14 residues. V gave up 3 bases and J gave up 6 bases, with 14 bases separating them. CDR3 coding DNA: TGTGCCAGCTCACCCCCCGGACTCGCGGATGGCTACACCTTC. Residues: CASSPPGLADGYTF.

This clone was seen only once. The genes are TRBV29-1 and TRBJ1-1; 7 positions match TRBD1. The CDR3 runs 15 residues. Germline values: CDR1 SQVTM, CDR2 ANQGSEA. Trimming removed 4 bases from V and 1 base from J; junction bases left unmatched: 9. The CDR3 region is CSVGRRGRRNTEAFF. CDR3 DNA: TGCAGCGTTGGGCGGAGGGGGCGAAGGAACACTGAAGCTTTCTTT. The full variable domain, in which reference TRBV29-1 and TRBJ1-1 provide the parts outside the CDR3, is SAVISQKPSRDICQRGTSLTIQCQVDSQVTMMFWYRQQPGQSLTLIATANQGSEATYESGFVIDKFPISRPNLTFSTLTVSNMSPEDSSIYLCSVGRRGRRNTEAFFGQGTRLTVV.

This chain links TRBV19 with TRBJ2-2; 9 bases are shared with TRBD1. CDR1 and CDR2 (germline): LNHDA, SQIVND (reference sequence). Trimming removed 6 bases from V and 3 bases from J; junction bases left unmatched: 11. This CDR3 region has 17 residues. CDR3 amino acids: CASRSNPGQGYTGELFF. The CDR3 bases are TGTGCCAGTAGATCAAACCCGGGACAGGGATACACCGGGGAGCTGTTTTTT.

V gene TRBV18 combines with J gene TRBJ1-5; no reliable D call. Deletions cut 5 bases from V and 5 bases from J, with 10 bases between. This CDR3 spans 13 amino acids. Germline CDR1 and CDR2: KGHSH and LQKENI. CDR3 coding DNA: TGTGCCAGCTCATATATCCCGGATCAGCCCCAGCATTTT. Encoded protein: CASSYIPDQPQHF.

CDR3 sequence: CSVGTGSGANVLTF. CDR3 nucleotide sequence: TGCAGCGTTGGGACAGGGTCTGGGGCCAACGTCCTGACTTTC. This chain links TRBV29-1 with TRBJ2-6; TRBD1 matches at 8 bases. The CDR3 runs 14 residues. J lost 1 base, V lost 4 bases, and 0 bases had no gene match. Per the germline V gene, CDR1 is SQVTM and CDR2 is ANQGSEA.

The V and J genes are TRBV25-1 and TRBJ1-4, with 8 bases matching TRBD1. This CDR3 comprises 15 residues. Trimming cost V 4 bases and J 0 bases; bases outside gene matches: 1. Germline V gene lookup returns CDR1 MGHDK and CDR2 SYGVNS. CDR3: CASSGDRPTNEKLFF. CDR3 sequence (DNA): TGTGCCAGCAGTGGGGACAGGCCAACTAATGAAAAACTGTTTTTT. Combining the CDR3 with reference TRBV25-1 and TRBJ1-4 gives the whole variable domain EADIYQTPRYLVIGTGKKITLECSQTMGHDKMYWYQQDPGMELHLIHYSYGVNSTEKGDLSSESTVSRIRTEHFPLTLESARPSHTSQYLCASSGDRPTNEKLFFGSGTQLSVL.

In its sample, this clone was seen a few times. This CDR3 is CAWSRQGSWGYTF. The CDR3 nucleotides are TGTGCCTGGAGTAGGCAGGGTTCTTGGGGCTACACCTTC. The chain employs TRBV30 and TRBJ1-2; D is perhaps TRBD1 (5 bases). Trimming left V 2 bases short and J 8 bases short, with 15 bases between. The germline V gene has CDR1 GTSNPN and CDR2 SVGIG (reference sequence). This CDR3 is built from 13 residues.

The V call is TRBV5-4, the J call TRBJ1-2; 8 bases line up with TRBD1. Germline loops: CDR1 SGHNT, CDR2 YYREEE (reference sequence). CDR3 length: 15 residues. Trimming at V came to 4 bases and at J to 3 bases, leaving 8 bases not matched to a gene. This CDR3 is CASSTPAGQDYGYTF. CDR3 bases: TGTGCCAGCAGCACACCGGCGGGACAGGACTATGGCTACACCTTC.

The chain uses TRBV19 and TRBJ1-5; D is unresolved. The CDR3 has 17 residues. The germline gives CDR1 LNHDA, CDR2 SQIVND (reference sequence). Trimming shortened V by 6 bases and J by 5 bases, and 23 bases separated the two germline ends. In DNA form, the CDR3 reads TGTGCCAGTAGCGATCATACTCCACGTATACGGGATCAGCCCCAGCATTTT. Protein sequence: CASSDHTPRIRDQPQHF.

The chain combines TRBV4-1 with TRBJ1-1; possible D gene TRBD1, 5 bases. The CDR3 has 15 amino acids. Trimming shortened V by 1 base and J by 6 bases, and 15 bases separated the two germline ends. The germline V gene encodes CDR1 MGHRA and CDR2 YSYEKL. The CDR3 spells CASSQVPSRGAEAFF. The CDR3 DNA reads TGCGCCAGCAGCCAAGTCCCCTCTCGGGGGGCTGAAGCTTTCTTT.

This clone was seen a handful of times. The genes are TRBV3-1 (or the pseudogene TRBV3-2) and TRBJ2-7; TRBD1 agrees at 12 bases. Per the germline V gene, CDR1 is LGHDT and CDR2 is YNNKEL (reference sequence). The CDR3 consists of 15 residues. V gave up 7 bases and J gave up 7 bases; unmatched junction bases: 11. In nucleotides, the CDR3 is TGTGCCAGCACCCGGGGGGACAGGGGGCAATGGGAGCAGTACTTC. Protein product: CASTRGDRGQWEQYF.

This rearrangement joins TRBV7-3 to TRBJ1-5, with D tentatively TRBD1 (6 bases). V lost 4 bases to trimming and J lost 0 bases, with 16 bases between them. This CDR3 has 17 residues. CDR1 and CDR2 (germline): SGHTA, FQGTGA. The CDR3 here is CASSYGGAAYSNQPQHF. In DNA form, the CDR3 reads TGTGCCAGCAGCTACGGGGGGGCGGCTTATAGCAATCAGCCCCAGCATTTT.

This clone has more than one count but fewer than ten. Here the CDR3 DNA reads TGTGCCTGGAGTTACACTAGCGGGCAGTTCTTC. Translating gives CAWSYTSGQFF. The chain links TRBV30 to TRBJ2-1; 8 nucleotides line up with TRBD2. The J segment lost 12 bases and the V segment lost 2 bases, leaving 3 bases of the junction unmatched. There are 11 residues in the CDR3. The germline V gene encodes CDR1 GTSNPN and CDR2 SVGIG (reference sequence).

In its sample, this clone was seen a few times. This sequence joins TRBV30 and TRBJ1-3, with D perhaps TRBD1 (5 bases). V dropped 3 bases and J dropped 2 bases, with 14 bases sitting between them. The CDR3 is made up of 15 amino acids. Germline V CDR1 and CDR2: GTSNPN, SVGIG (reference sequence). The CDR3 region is CAWSPPQGTGNTIYF. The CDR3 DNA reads TGTGCCTGGAGCCCACCCCAGGGTACTGGAAACACCATATATTTT.

The CDR3 loop is CASSYLRRTSEAFF. As DNA, the CDR3 is TGTGCCAGCAGTTACCTCCGTAGGACATCTGAAGCTTTCTTT. J is TRBJ1-1 and V is TRBV6-5, with TRBD1 as a possible D gene (5 bases). Germline V lookup: CDR1 MNHEY, CDR2 SVGAGI. The CDR3 consists of 14 residues. V shed 2 bases and J shed 6 bases, with 13 bases lying between them.

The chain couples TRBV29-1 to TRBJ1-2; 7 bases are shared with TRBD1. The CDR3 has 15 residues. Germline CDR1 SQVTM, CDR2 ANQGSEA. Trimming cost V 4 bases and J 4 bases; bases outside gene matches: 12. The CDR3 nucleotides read TGCAGCGTTGTCTCTGGGACAGTCCCTTTCTATGGCTACACCTTC. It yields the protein CSVVSGTVPFYGYTF.

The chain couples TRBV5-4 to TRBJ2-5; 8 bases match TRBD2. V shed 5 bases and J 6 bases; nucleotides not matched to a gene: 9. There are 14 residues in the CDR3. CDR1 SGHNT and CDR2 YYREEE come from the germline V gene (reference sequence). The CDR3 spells CASRQAGGVQTQYF. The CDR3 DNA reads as TGTGCCAGCAGACAGGCGGGGGGCGTACAGACCCAGTACTTC.

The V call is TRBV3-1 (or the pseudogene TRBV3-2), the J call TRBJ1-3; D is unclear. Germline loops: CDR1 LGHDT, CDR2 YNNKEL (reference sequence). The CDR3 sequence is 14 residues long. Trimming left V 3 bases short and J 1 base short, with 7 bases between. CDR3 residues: CASSHRRSGNTIYF. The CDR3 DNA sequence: TGTGCCAGCAGCCACCGGAGATCTGGAAACACCATATATTTT.

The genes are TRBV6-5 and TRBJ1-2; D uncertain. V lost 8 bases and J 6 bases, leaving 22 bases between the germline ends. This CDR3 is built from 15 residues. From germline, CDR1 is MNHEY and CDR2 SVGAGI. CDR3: CASFRSPTVNDGYTF. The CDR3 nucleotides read TGTGCCAGCTTTAGGAGTCCCACTGTAAACGATGGCTACACCTTC.

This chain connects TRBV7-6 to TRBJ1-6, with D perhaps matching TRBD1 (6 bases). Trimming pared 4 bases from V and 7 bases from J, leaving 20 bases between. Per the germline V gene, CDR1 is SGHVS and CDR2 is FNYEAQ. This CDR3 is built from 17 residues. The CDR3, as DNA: TGTGCCAGCAGCTCTATAACCCAATGGGGGCCCAATTCACCCCTCCACTTT. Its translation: CASSSITQWGPNSPLHF.

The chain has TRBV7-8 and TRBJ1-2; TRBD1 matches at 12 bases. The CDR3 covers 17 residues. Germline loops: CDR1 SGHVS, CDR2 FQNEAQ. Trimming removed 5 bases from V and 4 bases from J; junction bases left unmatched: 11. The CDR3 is CASSSPGQGALGYGYTF. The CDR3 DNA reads TGTGCCAGCAGCAGTCCGGGACAGGGGGCCTTGGGCTATGGCTACACCTTC. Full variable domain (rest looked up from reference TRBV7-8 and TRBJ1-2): GAGVSQSPRYKVAKRGQDVALRCDPISGHVSLFWYQQALGQGPEFLTYFQNEAQLDKSGLPSDRFFAERPEGSVSTLKIQRTQQEDSAVYLCASSSPGQGALGYGYTFGSGTRLTVV.

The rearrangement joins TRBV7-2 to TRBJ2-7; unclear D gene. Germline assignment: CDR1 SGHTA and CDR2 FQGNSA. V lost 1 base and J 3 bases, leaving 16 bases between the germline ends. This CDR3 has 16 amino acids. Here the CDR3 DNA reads TGTGCCAGCAGCTTAGGTCAGGAACAGACCATCTACGAGCAGTACTTC. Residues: CASSLGQEQTIYEQYF.

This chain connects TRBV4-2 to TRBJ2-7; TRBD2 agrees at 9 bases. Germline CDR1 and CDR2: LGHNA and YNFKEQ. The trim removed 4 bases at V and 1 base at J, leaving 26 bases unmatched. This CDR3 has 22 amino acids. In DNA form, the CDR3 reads TGTGCCAGCAGCCCCCGACAGGTCCGAGAGCCAACCTCTAGCGGGGTTTCCTACGAGCAGTACTTC. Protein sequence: CASSPRQVREPTSSGVSYEQYF.

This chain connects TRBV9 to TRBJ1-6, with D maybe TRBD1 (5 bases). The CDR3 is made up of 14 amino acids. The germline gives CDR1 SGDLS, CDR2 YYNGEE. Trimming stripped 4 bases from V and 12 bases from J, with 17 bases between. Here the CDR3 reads CASSPWGVLEPLHF. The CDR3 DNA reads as TGTGCCAGCAGCCCCTGGGGGGTCCTCGAACCCCTCCACTTT.